This TCR beta chain originates from a study of blood T cell repertoires in COVID-19. Study in general: Sources were T cells, B-cell-depleted T cells, or PBMCs; the material itself was cDNA or gDNA.

Sequencing was performed with immunoSEQ multiplex PCR; in TCRdb, only in-frame clones are kept and a portion is missing. Of about 160,000 clones listed, roughly 80% are singletons. This TCR came from a man in his sixties with acute or convalescent COVID-19. Sequenced material: peripheral blood.

CDR3 region: CASRGQYSGANVLTF. CDR3 coding DNA: TGTGCCAGCAGAGGACAGTACTCTGGGGCCAACGTCCTGACTTTC. The chain couples TRBV2 to TRBJ2-6; maybe TRBD1 (6 bases). Trimming removed 6 bases at V and 0 bases at J, with 9 bases between. The CDR3 runs 15 residues. Per the germline V gene, CDR1 is SNHLY and CDR2 is FYNNEI. Using reference TRBV2 and TRBJ2-6 for the parts outside the CDR3, the full variable domain is EPEVTQTPSHQVTQMGQEVILRCVPISNHLYFYWYRQILGQKVEFLVSFYNNEISEKSEIFDDQFSVERPDGSNFTLKIRSTKLEDSAMYFCASRGQYSGANVLTFGAGSRLTVL.